This TCR beta chain derives from a study of T cell responses to AZD1222 COVID-19 vaccine. Regarding the study as a whole: Baseline antibody screening turned up just a handful of seropositive AZD1222 recipients. Females outnumbered males among donors, who were mostly white British; clonal diversity was possibly underestimated.

Clones were sequenced by immunoSEQ multiplex PCR, and TCRdb holds only the in-frame ones, with some missing. The sample includes 110,000 to 150,000 clones, 92% of them seen just once. Germline V gene lookup returns CDR1 SGHNT and CDR2 YENEEA. Trimming removed 5 bases at V and 5 bases at J, with 10 bases between. This CDR3 comprises 13 residues. Note on this clone: What it binds is unknown.

Pooling was applied to second doses at about 4 or about 12 weeks. This material consisted of peripheral blood, taken 28 days after the second AZD1222 dose. The TCR originated in an adult who received the AZD1222 COVID-19 vaccine. V usage is TRBV11-3 and J usage is TRBJ2-1, with a weak D call TRBD1 (6 bases). The DNA of the CDR3 is TGTGCCAGCAGCCTCCGACAGGACAATGAGCAGTTCTTC. This codes for CASSLRQDNEQFF.